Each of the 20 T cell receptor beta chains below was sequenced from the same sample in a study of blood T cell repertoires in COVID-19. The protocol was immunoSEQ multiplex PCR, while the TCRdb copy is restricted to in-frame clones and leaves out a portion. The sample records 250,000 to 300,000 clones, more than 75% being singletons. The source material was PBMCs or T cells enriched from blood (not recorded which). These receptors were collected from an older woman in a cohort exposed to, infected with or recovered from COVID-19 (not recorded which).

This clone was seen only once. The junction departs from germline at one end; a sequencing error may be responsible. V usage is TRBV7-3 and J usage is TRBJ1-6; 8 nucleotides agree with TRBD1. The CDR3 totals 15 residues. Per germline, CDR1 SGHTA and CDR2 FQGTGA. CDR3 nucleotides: TGTGCCAGCAGCCTAACCCGGGACAGGCGGTCACCCCTCCACTTT. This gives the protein CASSLTRDRRSPLHF.

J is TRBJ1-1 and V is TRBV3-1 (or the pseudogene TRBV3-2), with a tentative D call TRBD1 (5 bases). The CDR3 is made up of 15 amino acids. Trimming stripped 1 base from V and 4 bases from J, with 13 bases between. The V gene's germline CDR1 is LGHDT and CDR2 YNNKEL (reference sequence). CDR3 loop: CASSQALARATEAFF. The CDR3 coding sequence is TGTGCCAGCAGCCAAGCCTTAGCCAGGGCCACTGAAGCTTTCTTT.

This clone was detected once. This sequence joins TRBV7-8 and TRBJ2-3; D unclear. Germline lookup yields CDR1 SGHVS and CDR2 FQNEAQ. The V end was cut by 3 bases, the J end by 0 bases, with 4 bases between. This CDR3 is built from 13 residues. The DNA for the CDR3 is TGTGCCAGCAGCTTCTATAGCACAGATACGCAGTATTTT. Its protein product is CASSFYSTDTQYF.

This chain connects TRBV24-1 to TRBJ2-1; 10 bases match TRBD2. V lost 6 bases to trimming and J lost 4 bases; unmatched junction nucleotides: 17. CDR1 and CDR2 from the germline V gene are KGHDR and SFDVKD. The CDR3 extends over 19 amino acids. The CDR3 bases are TGTGCCACCAGTACCCACTCGGGGCGCGAAGCGGGAGGGTACAATGAGCAGTTCTTC. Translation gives CATSTHSGREAGGYNEQFF.

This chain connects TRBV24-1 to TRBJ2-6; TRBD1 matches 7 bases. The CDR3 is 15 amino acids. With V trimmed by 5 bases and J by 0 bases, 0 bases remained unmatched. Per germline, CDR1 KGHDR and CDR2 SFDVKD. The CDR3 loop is CATSGQGSGANVLTF. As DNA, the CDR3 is TGTGCCACCAGTGGACAGGGCTCTGGGGCCAACGTCCTGACTTTC.

CDR3 sequence reads: CASSLDRGLTKTQYF. As DNA, the CDR3 is TGTGCCAGCAGCCTGGACAGGGGTCTGACGAAGACCCAGTACTTC. V usage is TRBV7-2 and J usage is TRBJ2-5; TRBD1 matches at 9 bases. Germline V gene sequence: CDR1 SGHTA, CDR2 FQGNSA. J was trimmed by 6 bases and V by 5 bases; bases with no gene match: 10. The CDR3 is 15 residues long.

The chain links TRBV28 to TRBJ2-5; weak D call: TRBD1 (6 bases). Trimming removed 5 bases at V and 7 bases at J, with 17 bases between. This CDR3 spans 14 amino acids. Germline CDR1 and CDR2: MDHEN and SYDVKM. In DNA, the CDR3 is TGTGCCAGCAGTCCAACCGGGACACAGTGGACCCAGTACTTC. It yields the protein CASSPTGTQWTQYF.

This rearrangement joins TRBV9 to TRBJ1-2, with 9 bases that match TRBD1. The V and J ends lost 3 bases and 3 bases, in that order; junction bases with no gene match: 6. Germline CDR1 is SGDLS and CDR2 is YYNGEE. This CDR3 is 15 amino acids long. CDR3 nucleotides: TGTGCCAGCAGCGCCGGGACAGGGAAGGACTATGGCTACACCTTC. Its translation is CASSAGTGKDYGYTF.

CDR3 nucleotide sequence: TGCGCCAGCAGCCAAACGTCGGGGGACAACTATGGCTACACCTTC. It codes for CASSQTSGDNYGYTF. This chain uses TRBV4-1 with TRBJ1-2; a possible D gene is TRBD1 (5 bases). CDR3 size: 15 residues. V lost 2 bases and J 2 bases, leaving 12 bases between the germline ends. Per germline, CDR1 MGHRA and CDR2 YSYEKL.

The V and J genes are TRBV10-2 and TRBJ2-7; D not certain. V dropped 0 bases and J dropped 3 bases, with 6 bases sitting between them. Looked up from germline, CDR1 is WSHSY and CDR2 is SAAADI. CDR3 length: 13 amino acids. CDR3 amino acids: CASSESRGYEQYF. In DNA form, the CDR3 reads TGCGCCAGCAGTGAGTCGAGAGGCTACGAGCAGTACTTC.

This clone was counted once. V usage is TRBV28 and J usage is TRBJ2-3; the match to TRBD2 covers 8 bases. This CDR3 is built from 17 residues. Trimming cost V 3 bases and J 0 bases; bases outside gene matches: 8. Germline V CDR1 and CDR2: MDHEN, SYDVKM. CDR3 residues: CASSLVWSGSSTDTQYF. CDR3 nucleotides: TGTGCCAGCAGTTTGGTATGGAGCGGGAGTAGCACAGATACGCAGTATTTT.

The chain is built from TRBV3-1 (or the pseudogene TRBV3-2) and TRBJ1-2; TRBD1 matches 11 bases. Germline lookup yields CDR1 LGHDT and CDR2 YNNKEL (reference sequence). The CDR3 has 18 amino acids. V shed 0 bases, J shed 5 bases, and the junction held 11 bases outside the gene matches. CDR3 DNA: TGTGCCAGCAGCCAAGAGGACAGGGGGCAGGCTGTCAGGTATGGCTACACCTTC. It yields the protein CASSQEDRGQAVRYGYTF.

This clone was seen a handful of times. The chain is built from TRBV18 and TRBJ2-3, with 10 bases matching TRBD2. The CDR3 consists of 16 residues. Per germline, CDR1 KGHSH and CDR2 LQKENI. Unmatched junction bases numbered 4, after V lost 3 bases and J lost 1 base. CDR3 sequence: CASSPEREGGTDTQYF. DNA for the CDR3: TGTGCCAGCTCACCTGAGCGGGAGGGAGGCACAGATACGCAGTATTTT.

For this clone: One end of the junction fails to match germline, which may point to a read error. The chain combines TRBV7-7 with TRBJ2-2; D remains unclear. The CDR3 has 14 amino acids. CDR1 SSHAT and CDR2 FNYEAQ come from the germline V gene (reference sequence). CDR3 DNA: TGTGCTAGCAGCTTAGGCCGACTCACCGGGGAGCTGTTTTTT. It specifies CASSLGRLTGELFF.

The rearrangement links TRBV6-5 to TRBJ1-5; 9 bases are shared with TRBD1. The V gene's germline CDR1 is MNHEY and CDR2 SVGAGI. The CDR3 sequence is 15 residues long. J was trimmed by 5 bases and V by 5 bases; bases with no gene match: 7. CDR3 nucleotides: TGTGCCAGCAGTCCACAGGGGGCGGACTATCAGCCCCAGCATTTT. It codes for CASSPQGADYQPQHF.

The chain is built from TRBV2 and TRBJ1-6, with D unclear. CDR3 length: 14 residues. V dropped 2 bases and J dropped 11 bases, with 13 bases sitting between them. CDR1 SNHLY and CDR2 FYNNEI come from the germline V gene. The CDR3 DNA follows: TGTGCCAGCAGTGAAATCGAGGCCGTTACACCCCTCCACTTT. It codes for CASSEIEAVTPLHF.

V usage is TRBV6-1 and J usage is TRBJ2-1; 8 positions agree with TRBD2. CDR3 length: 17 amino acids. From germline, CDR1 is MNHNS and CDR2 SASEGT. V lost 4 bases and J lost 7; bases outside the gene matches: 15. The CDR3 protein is CASSANRREGLKNEQFF. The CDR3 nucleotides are TGTGCCAGCAGTGCGAATAGACGGGAGGGCCTCAAAAATGAGCAGTTCTTC.

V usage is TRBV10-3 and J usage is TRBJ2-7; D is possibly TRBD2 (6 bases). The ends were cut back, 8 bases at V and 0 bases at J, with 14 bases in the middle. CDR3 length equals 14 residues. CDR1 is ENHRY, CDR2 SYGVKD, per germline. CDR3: CAIVSGGDSYEQYF. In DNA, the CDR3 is TGTGCCATCGTGAGTGGCGGGGACTCCTACGAGCAGTACTTC.

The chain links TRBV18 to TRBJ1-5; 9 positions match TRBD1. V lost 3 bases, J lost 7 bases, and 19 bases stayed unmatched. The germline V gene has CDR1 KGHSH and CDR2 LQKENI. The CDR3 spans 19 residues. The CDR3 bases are TGTGCCAGCTCACCCGTGAGTATGATACAGGGGGCGTTCGAACAGCCCCAGCATTTT. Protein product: CASSPVSMIQGAFEQPQHF.

CDR3 DNA: TGTGCCAGCAGCTTTCCGCGAGGGGGAGTCCATGAGCAGTTCTTC. Protein: CASSFPRGGVHEQFF. The chain carries TRBV11-2 and TRBJ2-1, with D perhaps matching TRBD1 (6 bases). Trimming stripped 3 bases from V and 8 bases from J, with 17 bases between. The CDR3 has 15 residues. Germline assignment: CDR1 SGHAT and CDR2 FQNNGV.